This TCR beta chain was sequenced during a study of OX40 agonist ivuxolimab in advanced cancers. Across the whole study: Patients were roughly 87% male with ages roughly 23 to 79, mean roughly 55. Partial responses were achieved by three patients: one hepatocellular carcinoma, two cutaneous melanoma.

Repertoires were generated with immunoSEQ multiplex PCR, while TCRdb's copy carries only in-frame clones and drops some. This sample yields tens of thousands of clones, of which roughly 84% are seen a single time; around 7.2% belongs to the top ten. The timepoints at which blood was sampled were baseline, cycle 4 day 1, and cycle 7 day 1. The V segment lost 2 bases and the J segment 7 bases; nucleotides outside the gene matches: 11. This CDR3 region has 16 residues. Germline V CDR1 and CDR2: SGHTS, YDEGEE. Sequenced material: CD4+ or CD8+ T cells sorted from blood, taken in a trial of the OX40 agonist ivuxolimab. The chain combines TRBV5-8 with TRBJ1-2, with 10 positions matching TRBD1. This sequence originates from an adult with an advanced solid tumor such as melanoma, head and neck, liver or kidney cancer. The CDR3 sequence: CASSLTGTGVASGYTF. The CDR3 coding sequence is TGTGCCAGCAGCTTAACCGGGACAGGGGTTGCGAGTGGCTACACCTTC.